This T cell receptor beta chain was documented in a study of T cell responses to AZD1222 COVID-19 vaccine. Concerning this clone itself: Its matching antigen is unknown.

The study's findings and limits: At 160-218 and 743-854, vaccine-associated CD4 TCRs were dominant, and they spanned spike. Baseline serostatus was positive in only a handful of AZD1222 recipients.

V shed 2 bases and J shed 5 bases, with 12 bases lying between them. Germline V gene data show CDR1 as SQVTM and CDR2 as ANQGSEA. There are 14 residues in the CDR3. Profiled with immunoSEQ multiplex PCR; TCRdb holds only in-frame clones, not every one. This repertoire shows approximately 150,000 clones, roughly 92% found once; its top ten account for roughly 1.2%. The sample was peripheral blood, taken 28 days after the second AZD1222 dose. The chain uses TRBV29-1 and TRBJ2-2; D tentatively reads TRBD1 or TRBD2 (5 bases each). The sequence was collected from an adult who received the AZD1222 COVID-19 vaccine. Here the CDR3 reads CSVELGPLTGELFF. In nucleotides, the CDR3 is TGCAGCGTTGAATTGGGACCTTTAACCGGGGAGCTGTTTTTT.